These T cell receptor beta chains were read from a single sample in a study of shared clonotypes between healthy human individuals. The assay was immunoSEQ multiplex PCR, and TCRdb's table has in-frame clones only and misses some. The sample yields just over 2,000,000 clones, about 95% seen once. The source material was naive CD8+ T cells sorted from blood. All receptors come from a young man in good health. Each CDR3 is given with its conserved first and last residue. The D gene is left open where the match is weak. The listing skips clone size in some rows; elsewhere it reads once, few, many or a size class.

d_call: NA
j_call: TRBJ2-7
clone_size: NA
v_call: TRBV7-2
cdr3_nt: TGTGCCAGCAGCTTTGGTAATAGTTTTTTCGAGCAGTACTTC
cdr3_aa: CASSFGNSFFEQYF

d_call: TRBD2
j_call: TRBJ2-7
clone_size: NA
v_call: TRBV11-2
cdr3_nt: TGTGCCAGCAGCGGTAAGGCGGGGGGCTACCTCTACGAGCAGTACTTC
cdr3_aa: CASSGKAGGYLYEQYF

d_call: NA
j_call: TRBJ1-2
clone_size: NA
v_call: TRBV4-3
cdr3_nt: TGCGCCAGCAGCCAAGAACTGGCGGGGGGCTATGGCTACACCTTC
cdr3_aa: CASSQELAGGYGYTF

d_call: NA
j_call: TRBJ1-2
clone_size: NA
v_call: TRBV6-1
cdr3_nt: TGTGCCAGCAGTGAAGCGCTTCTTGGGGGAAGCTACACCTTC
cdr3_aa: CASSEALLGGSYTF

d_call: NA
j_call: TRBJ1-5
clone_size: NA
v_call: TRBV27
cdr3_nt: TGTGCCAGCAGCCCCTCAGAAGGTCATAGCAATCAGCCCCAGCATTTT
cdr3_aa: CASSPSEGHSNQPQHF

d_call: NA
j_call: TRBJ2-1
clone_size: NA
v_call: TRBV5-6
cdr3_nt: TGTGCCAGCAGCTTTGGCGGTGGGGATGAGCAGTTCTTC
cdr3_aa: CASSFGGGDEQFF

d_call: NA
j_call: TRBJ1-2
clone_size: NA
v_call: TRBV19
cdr3_nt: TGTGCCAGTAGTACCCCTCGGGACGGACTCCGGGGACTTAACTATGGCTACACCTTC
cdr3_aa: CASSTPRDGLRGLNYGYTF

d_call: NA
j_call: TRBJ2-2
clone_size: once
v_call: TRBV6-5
cdr3_nt: TGTGCCAGCAGTTACTCTTTGGCCGGGGAGCTGTTTTTT
cdr3_aa: CASSYSLAGELFF

d_call: NA
j_call: TRBJ2-7
clone_size: NA
v_call: TRBV9
cdr3_nt: TGTGCCAGCAGCGTTTCGGGCTCCTACGAGCAGTACTTC
cdr3_aa: CASSVSGSYEQYF

d_call: NA
j_call: TRBJ2-7
clone_size: NA
v_call: TRBV7-6
cdr3_nt: TGTGCCAGCAGCCGACAGGACTCCTACGAGCAGTACTTC
cdr3_aa: CASSRQDSYEQYF

d_call: NA
j_call: TRBJ2-1
clone_size: NA
v_call: TRBV11-2
cdr3_nt: TGTGCCAGCAGCTCAGAAGACTACAATGAGCAGTTCTTC
cdr3_aa: CASSSEDYNEQFF

d_call: NA
j_call: TRBJ2-4
clone_size: NA
v_call: TRBV4-2
cdr3_nt: TGTGCCAGCAGCCAAGATGGAGAAGCGCAAGGGTACATTCAGTACTTC
cdr3_aa: CASSQDGEAQGYIQYF

d_call: TRBD1
j_call: TRBJ1-1
clone_size: NA
v_call: TRBV30
cdr3_nt: TGTGCCTGGAGAGTACAGGGGGAAGCTTTCTTT
cdr3_aa: CAWRVQGEAFF